The 28 T cell receptor beta chains presented below share a single source sample, sequenced in a study of blood T cell repertoires in COVID-19. Here immunoSEQ multiplex PCR was the method, and the copy in TCRdb shows in-frame clones only, minus some. The sample has some 45,000 clones; 70% to 90% are singletons. Sequenced input: peripheral blood. The receptor set was obtained from a man between 65 and 85 years old with acute or convalescent COVID-19.

The rearrangement links TRBV6-1 to TRBJ1-6, with D unclear. V was cut by 1 base and J by 10 bases, with 11 bases left in between. The CDR3 is made up of 14 amino acids. Germline assignment: CDR1 MNHNS and CDR2 SASEGT. This chain's CDR3 is CASSEVDWNSPLHF. The DNA for the CDR3 is TGTGCCAGCAGTGAAGTGGACTGGAACTCACCCCTCCACTTT.

This chain uses TRBV4-3 with TRBJ1-4, with 7 bases fitting TRBD1. CDR1 LGHNA and CDR2 YSLEER come from the germline V gene. The CDR3 spans 15 residues. V gave up 3 bases and J gave up 8 bases; unmatched junction bases: 9. This CDR3 reads CASSHIDREKEKLFF. For the CDR3, the DNA is TGCGCCAGCAGCCACATCGACAGGGAGAAGGAAAAACTGTTTTTT.

V is TRBV2 and J is TRBJ1-1, with TRBD1 as a possible D gene (5 bases). With 8 bases removed from V and 3 bases from J, the gap between germline ends came to 13 bases. Germline-derived CDR1 and CDR2 are SNHLY and FYNNEI. This CDR3 is built from 13 residues. The CDR3 bases are TGTGCCAGCGCTACTGACAGAGACACTGAAGCTTTCTTT. Its protein is CASATDRDTEAFF.

This clone was picked up one time. This chain connects TRBV27 to TRBJ2-1; D is possibly TRBD2 (6 bases). The CDR3 is 11 amino acids. Germline CDR1 reads MNHEY; CDR2 reads SMNVEV (reference sequence). V shed 5 bases and J shed 8 bases, with 7 bases lying between them. The CDR3 sequence is CASSRDYEQFF. Written as DNA, the CDR3 is TGTGCCAGCAGTCGGGACTATGAGCAGTTCTTC.

This clone was seen more than once but under ten times. This chain uses TRBV7-2 with TRBJ2-3; tentatively, D is TRBD2 (6 bases). Germline CDR1 SGHTA, CDR2 FQGNSA. The V end lost 5 bases, the J end lost 1 base, and 16 bases lay between the germline ends. CDR3 size: 16 residues. Here the CDR3 DNA reads TGTGCCAGCAGCCGCGAGGGGCGGGGAGGCACAGATACGCAGTATTTT. Translation: CASSREGRGGTDTQYF.

The chain joins TRBV25-1 to TRBJ2-5; tentative D call: TRBD2 (6 bases). Trimming removed 7 bases from V and 5 bases from J, with 20 bases in between. Germline V gene sequence: CDR1 MGHDK, CDR2 SYGVNS. There are 15 residues in the CDR3. This CDR3 reads CASTGLGGVGETQYF. The CDR3 coding sequence is TGTGCCAGCACCGGGCTGGGGGGAGTAGGGGAGACCCAGTACTTC.

V gene TRBV3-1 (or the pseudogene TRBV3-2) combines with J gene TRBJ2-5, with 14 bases identical to TRBD2. The CDR3 loop spans 16 amino acids. CDR1 LGHDT and CDR2 YNNKEL come from the germline V gene (reference sequence). V lost 4 bases and J lost 3; bases outside the gene matches: 4. The CDR3 protein is CASSPMGLAGEETQYF. The CDR3 DNA reads TGTGCCAGCAGCCCCATGGGACTAGCGGGGGAAGAGACCCAGTACTTC.

This clone was seen only a few times. The chain uses TRBV27 and TRBJ1-1, with TRBD1 matching over 9 bases. Germline V gene lookup returns CDR1 MNHEY and CDR2 SMNVEV (reference sequence). This CDR3 region has 13 residues. Losses at the gene ends were 2 bases for V and 6 bases for J; bases not matched to a gene: 1. CDR3 protein: CASSLRQGAEAFF. CDR3 nucleotide sequence: TGTGCCAGCAGTTTAAGACAGGGGGCTGAAGCTTTCTTT.

The chain couples TRBV7-2 to TRBJ1-6; TRBD1 matches 9 bases. Per the germline V gene, CDR1 is SGHTA and CDR2 is FQGNSA. V shed 1 base and J 10 bases; nucleotides not matched to a gene: 11. The CDR3 is 17 amino acids. As DNA, the CDR3 is TGTGCCAGCAGCTTAGACGGGACAGGGTCGGTAAGATCACCCCTCCACTTT. This codes for CASSLDGTGSVRSPLHF.

V gene TRBV4-3 combines with J gene TRBJ1-2; TRBD1 agrees at 9 bases. Germline V gene sequence: CDR1 LGHNA, CDR2 YSLEER. The V and J ends lost 4 bases and 4 bases, in that order; junction bases with no gene match: 4. The CDR3 length is 14 residues. The CDR3 nucleotides read TGCGCCAGCAGCCGAGCACAGGGGGCCTATGGCTACACCTTC. This translates into CASSRAQGAYGYTF.

The rearrangement links TRBV14 to TRBJ1-1; tentative D call: TRBD1 (5 bases). V lost 1 base to trimming and J lost 4 bases, with 10 bases between them. The CDR3 has 14 residues. The germline CDR1 and CDR2 sequences are SGHDN and FVKESK. CDR3 bases: TGTGCCAGCAGCCAAGTGTACGGGGGCACTGAAGCTTTCTTT. Translating gives CASSQVYGGTEAFF.

The chain uses TRBV6-2 or TRBV6-3 and TRBJ2-1; 11 nucleotides agree with TRBD2. Germline V gene data show CDR1 as MNHEY and CDR2 as SVGEGT. This CDR3 is built from 16 residues. Germline trimming cut 5 bases from V and 4 bases from J; bases unmatched to any gene: 7. The DNA for the CDR3 is TGTGCCAGCAGTCACATGACTAGCGGGGAATACAATGAGCAGTTCTTC. The encoded protein is CASSHMTSGEYNEQFF.

V gene TRBV6-5 combines with J gene TRBJ1-1, with D possibly matching TRBD1 (5 bases). V dropped 5 bases and J dropped 6 bases, with 19 bases sitting between them. The CDR3 is 15 residues long. Per the germline V gene, CDR1 is MNHEY and CDR2 is SVGAGI. CDR3 amino acids: CASSRGGTFGAEAFF. The CDR3 nucleotides read TGTGCCAGCAGTCGCGGGGGGACGTTTGGGGCTGAAGCTTTCTTT.

J is TRBJ1-6 and V is TRBV6-6, with 10 positions matching TRBD1. This CDR3 has 12 residues. V lost 7 bases, J lost 13 bases, and 4 bases stayed unmatched. Germline V CDR1 and CDR2: MNHNY, SVGAGI (reference sequence). The CDR3 DNA is TGTGCCAGCACCCTGGACAGGGGGCCCCTCCACTTT. Amino acid sequence: CASTLDRGPLHF.

The V and J genes are TRBV5-5 and TRBJ2-1, with 7 bases lining up with TRBD2. This CDR3 has 14 amino acids. The V gene's germline CDR1 is SGHKS and CDR2 YYEKEE (reference sequence). The V gene end was trimmed by 4 bases and the J gene end by 2 bases; junction bases not matched to a gene: 3. This CDR3 reads CASSPSGTYNEQFF. The CDR3 DNA reads as TGTGCCAGCAGCCCCAGCGGGACCTACAATGAGCAGTTCTTC.

The genes are TRBV18 and TRBJ1-3, with D unclear. The CDR3 contains 12 residues. The ends were cut back, 3 bases at V and 5 bases at J, with 5 bases in the middle. In germline, CDR1 is KGHSH, CDR2 LQKENI. The chain's CDR3 is CASSPRRNTIYF. CDR3 DNA: TGTGCCAGCTCACCCCGTAGAAACACCATATATTTT.

The chain couples TRBV28 to TRBJ2-2; 9 positions agree with TRBD1. Per the germline V gene, CDR1 is MDHEN and CDR2 is SYDVKM. V trimming: 5 bases; J trimming: 0 bases; junction bases outside the gene matches: 10. CDR3 length: 18 amino acids. The CDR3 DNA reads as TGTGCCAGCAGTCCACTCTTAGGACAGGGGTCGAACACCGGGGAGCTGTTTTTT. It translates to CASSPLLGQGSNTGELFF.

This rearrangement joins TRBV28 to TRBJ2-1; perhaps TRBD2 as D (5 bases). CDR3 length equals 18 residues. V gave up 5 bases and J gave up 0 bases, with 20 bases separating them. CDR1 is MDHEN and CDR2 is SYDVKM in the germline V gene. DNA for the CDR3: TGTGCCAGCAGTGGCCCTTATCGGAGCGGAAACTCCTACAATGAGCAGTTCTTC. Amino acid sequence: CASSGPYRSGNSYNEQFF.

CDR3 sequence reads: CASSRTQITYEQYF. CDR3 sequence (DNA): TGTGCCAGCAGTCGGACACAGATTACCTACGAGCAGTACTTC. The chain recombines TRBV6-5 with TRBJ2-7, with a weak D call TRBD1 (5 bases). This CDR3 comprises 14 residues. V lost 5 bases and J lost 2, with 13 bases in between. Germline CDR1 is MNHEY and CDR2 is SVGAGI.

This clone has only one observation. The gene calls are TRBV29-1 and TRBJ2-1, with unresolved D. This CDR3 has 11 residues. Per germline, CDR1 SQVTM and CDR2 ANQGSEA. Deletions cut 4 bases from V and 8 bases from J, with 9 bases between. The CDR3 loop is CSVGAAHEQFF. The CDR3 DNA reads as TGCAGCGTTGGTGCGGCCCATGAGCAGTTCTTC.

This chain joins TRBV7-2 and TRBJ1-1; a possible D gene is TRBD1 (5 bases). The CDR3 length is 13 residues. Trimming removed 3 bases from V and 8 bases from J, with 13 bases in between. Germline assignment: CDR1 SGHTA and CDR2 FQGNSA. The CDR3: CASSFGRQPEAFF. DNA of the CDR3: TGTGCCAGCAGCTTTGGTCGACAGCCCGAAGCTTTCTTT.

The chain recombines TRBV19 with TRBJ1-1; possibly TRBD1 for D (5 bases). V lost 5 bases, J lost 5 bases, and 18 bases lay in between. Germline V lookup: CDR1 LNHDA, CDR2 SQIVND (reference sequence). This CDR3 comprises 15 residues. CDR3 coding DNA: TGTGCCAGTAGTTCCCTTAGAGCAGGGCAAACTGAAGCTTTCTTT. Translation: CASSSLRAGQTEAFF.

As for this clone: Other DNA sequences in the same sample also yield this CDR3. V usage is TRBV19 and J usage is TRBJ1-2; D may be TRBD1 (5 bases). Germline-derived CDR1 and CDR2 are LNHDA and SQIVND (reference sequence). The CDR3 length is 13 residues. Trimming shortened V by 3 bases and J by 8 bases, and 13 bases separated the two germline ends. The CDR3 nucleotides read TGTGCCAGTAGTATCCCGCAGGGAGGCGGCTACACCTTC. As protein: CASSIPQGGGYTF.

The rearrangement joins TRBV27 to TRBJ1-6, with 7 bases fitting TRBD1. Per the germline V gene, CDR1 is MNHEY and CDR2 is SMNVEV (reference sequence). The CDR3 loop spans 18 amino acids. V lost 9 bases, J lost 0 bases, and 14 bases stayed unmatched. Written as DNA, the CDR3 is TGTGCCAGTCAAGGGACAGCACCCAGGAGCTCCTATAATTCACCCCTCCACTTT. Protein sequence: CASQGTAPRSSYNSPLHF.

This chain connects TRBV6-5 to TRBJ1-1; 7 nucleotides agree with TRBD1. CDR1 MNHEY and CDR2 SVGAGI come from the germline V gene. The CDR3 sequence is 12 residues long. V was clipped by 4 bases and J by 6 bases; unmatched bases: 2. The CDR3 region is CASSFQGAEAFF. The CDR3 DNA reads as TGTGCCAGCAGTTTTCAGGGGGCTGAAGCTTTCTTT.

This clone was found once. The chain has TRBV5-1 and TRBJ2-1; 11 nucleotides match TRBD2. The CDR3 length is 16 residues. Germline V CDR1 and CDR2: SGHRS, YFSETQ. Unmatched junction bases numbered 10, after V lost 7 bases and J lost 4 bases. The CDR3 DNA follows: TGCGCCAGCGCCTCCTTCACTAGCGGGGGATACAATGAGCAGTTCTTC. Its translation is CASASFTSGGYNEQFF.

The chain combines TRBV7-9 with TRBJ1-1, with D perhaps matching TRBD1 (6 bases). Germline values: CDR1 SEHNR, CDR2 FQNEAQ (reference sequence). This CDR3 has 17 amino acids. V was cut by 4 bases and J by 1 base, with 19 bases left in between. The CDR3 spells CASSSWTADPRNTEAFF. The CDR3 DNA sequence: TGTGCCAGCAGCTCTTGGACAGCCGACCCAAGGAACACTGAAGCTTTCTTT.

The chain links TRBV20-1 to TRBJ1-1; 10 bases agree with TRBD1. The CDR3 sequence is 11 residues long. Trimming at V came to 6 bases and at J to 6 bases, leaving 1 base not matched to a gene. Germline-derived CDR1 and CDR2 are DFQATT and SNEGSKA (reference sequence). CDR3: CSAGTGAEAFF. The CDR3 DNA follows: TGCAGTGCCGGGACAGGGGCTGAAGCTTTCTTT.